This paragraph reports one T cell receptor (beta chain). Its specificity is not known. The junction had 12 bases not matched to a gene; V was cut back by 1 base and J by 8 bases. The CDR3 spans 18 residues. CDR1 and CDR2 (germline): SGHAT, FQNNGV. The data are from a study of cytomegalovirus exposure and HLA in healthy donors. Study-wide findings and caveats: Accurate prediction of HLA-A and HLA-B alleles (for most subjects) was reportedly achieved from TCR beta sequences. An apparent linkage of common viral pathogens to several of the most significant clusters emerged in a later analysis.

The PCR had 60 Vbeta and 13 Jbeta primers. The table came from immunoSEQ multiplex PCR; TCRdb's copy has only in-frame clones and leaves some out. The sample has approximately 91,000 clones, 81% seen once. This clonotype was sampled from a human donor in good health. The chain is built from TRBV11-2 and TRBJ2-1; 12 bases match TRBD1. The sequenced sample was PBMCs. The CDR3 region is CASSLGGGGQGALYEQFF. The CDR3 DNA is TGTGCCAGCAGCTTAGGGGGTGGGGGACAGGGGGCTTTGTATGAGCAGTTCTTC.